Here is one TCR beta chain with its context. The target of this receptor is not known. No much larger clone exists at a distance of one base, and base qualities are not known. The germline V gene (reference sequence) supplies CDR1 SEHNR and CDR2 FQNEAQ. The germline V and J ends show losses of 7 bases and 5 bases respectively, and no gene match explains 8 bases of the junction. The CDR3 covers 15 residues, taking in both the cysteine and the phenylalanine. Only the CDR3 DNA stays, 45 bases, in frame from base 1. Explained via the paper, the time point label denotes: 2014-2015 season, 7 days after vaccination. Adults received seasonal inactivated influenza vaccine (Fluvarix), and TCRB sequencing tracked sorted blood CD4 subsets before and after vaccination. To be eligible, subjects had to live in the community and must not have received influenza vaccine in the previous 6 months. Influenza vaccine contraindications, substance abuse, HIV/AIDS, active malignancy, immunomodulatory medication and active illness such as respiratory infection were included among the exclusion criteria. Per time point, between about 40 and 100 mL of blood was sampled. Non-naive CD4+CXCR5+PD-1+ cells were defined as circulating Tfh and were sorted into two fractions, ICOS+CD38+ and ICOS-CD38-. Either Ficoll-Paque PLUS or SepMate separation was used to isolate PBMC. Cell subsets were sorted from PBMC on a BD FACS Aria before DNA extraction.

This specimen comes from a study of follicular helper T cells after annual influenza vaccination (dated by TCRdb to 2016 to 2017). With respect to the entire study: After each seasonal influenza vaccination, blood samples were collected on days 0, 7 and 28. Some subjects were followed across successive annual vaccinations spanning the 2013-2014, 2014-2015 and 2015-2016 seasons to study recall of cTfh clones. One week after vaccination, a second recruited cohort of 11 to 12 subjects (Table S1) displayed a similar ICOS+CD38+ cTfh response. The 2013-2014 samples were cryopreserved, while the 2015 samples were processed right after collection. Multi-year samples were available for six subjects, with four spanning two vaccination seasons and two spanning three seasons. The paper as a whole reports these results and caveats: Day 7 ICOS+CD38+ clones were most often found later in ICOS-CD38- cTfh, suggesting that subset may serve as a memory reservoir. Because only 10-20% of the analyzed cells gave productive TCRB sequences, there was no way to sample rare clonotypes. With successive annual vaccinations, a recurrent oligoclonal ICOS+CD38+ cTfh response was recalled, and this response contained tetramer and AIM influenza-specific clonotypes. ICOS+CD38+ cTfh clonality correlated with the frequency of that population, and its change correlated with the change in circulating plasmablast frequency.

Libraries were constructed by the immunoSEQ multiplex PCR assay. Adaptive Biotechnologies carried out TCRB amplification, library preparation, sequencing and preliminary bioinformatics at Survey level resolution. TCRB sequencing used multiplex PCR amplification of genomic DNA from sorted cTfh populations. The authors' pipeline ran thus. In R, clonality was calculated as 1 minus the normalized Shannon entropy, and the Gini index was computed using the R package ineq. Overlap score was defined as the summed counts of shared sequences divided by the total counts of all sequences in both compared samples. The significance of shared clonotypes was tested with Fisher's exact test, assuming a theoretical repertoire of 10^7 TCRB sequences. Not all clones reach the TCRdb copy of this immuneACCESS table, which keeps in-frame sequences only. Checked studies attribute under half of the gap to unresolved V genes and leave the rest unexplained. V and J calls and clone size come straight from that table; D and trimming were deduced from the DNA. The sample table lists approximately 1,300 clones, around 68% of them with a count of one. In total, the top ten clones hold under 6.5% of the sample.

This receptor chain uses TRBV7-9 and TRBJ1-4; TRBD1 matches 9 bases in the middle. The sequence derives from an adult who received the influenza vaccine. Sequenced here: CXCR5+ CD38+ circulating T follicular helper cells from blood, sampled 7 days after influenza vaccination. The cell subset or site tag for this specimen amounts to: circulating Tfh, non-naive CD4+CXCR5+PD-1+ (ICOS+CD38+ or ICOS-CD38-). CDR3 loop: CASNRGGTGNEKLFF. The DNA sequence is TGTGCCAGCAACCGAGGGGGGACAGGGAATGAAAAACTGTTTTTT. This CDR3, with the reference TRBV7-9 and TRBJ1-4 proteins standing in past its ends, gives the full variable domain DTGVSQNPRHKITKRGQNVTFRCDPISEHNRLYWYRQTLGQGPEFLTYFQNEAQLEKSRLLSDRFSAERPKGSFSTLEIQRTEQGDSAMYLCASNRGGTGNEKLFFGSGTQLSVL.